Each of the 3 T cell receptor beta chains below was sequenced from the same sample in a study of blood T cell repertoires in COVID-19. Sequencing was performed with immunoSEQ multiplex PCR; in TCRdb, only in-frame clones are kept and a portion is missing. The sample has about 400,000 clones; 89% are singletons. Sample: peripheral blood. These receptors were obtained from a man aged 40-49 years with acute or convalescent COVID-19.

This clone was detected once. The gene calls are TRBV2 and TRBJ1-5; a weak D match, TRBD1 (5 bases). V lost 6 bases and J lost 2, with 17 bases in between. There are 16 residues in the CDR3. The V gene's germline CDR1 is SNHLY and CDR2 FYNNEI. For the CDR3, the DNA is TGTGCCAGCAGCGTCTCCGGGGGGGGACGCAATCAGCCCCAGCATTTT. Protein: CASSVSGGGRNQPQHF.

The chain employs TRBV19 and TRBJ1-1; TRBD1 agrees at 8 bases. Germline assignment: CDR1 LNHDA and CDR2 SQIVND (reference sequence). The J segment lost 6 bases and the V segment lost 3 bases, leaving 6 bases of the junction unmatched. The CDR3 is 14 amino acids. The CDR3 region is CASSIRQDRAEAFF. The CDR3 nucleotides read TGTGCCAGTAGTATCCGACAGGACAGGGCTGAAGCTTTCTTT.

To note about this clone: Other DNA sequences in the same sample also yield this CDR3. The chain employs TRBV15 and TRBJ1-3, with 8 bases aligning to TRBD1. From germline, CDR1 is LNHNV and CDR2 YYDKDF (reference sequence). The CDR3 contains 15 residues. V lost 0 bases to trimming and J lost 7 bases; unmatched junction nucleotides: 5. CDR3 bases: TGTGCCACCAGCAGAGACAGGGGGCGGGGGAACACCATATATTTT. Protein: CATSRDRGRGNTIYF. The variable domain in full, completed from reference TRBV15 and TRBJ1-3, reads DAMVIQNPRYQVTQFGKPVTLSCSQTLNHNVMYWYQQKSSQAPKLLFHYYDKDFNNEADTPDNFQSRRPNTSFCFLDIRSPGLGDTAMYLCATSRDRGRGNTIYFGEGSWLTVV.